These 6 T cell receptor beta chains originate from one sample sequenced in a study of cytomegalovirus exposure and HLA in healthy donors. Primers for the PCR totalled 60 Vbeta and 13 Jbeta. Generated by immunoSEQ multiplex PCR, the TCRdb table keeps only in-frame clones and is missing some. The sample shows about 210,000 clones, roughly 85% of them seen only once. Sequencing was carried out using PBMCs. The source is a male donor in good health and CMV-seronegative.

V usage is TRBV19 and J usage is TRBJ2-2, with TRBD1 identical over 7 bases. Trimming cost V 5 bases and J 2 bases; bases outside gene matches: 5. Germline V gene sequence: CDR1 LNHDA, CDR2 SQIVND (reference sequence). This CDR3 region has 15 residues. The CDR3 here is CASSSAGGNTGELFF. The CDR3 DNA follows: TGTGCCAGTAGTTCGGCAGGGGGAAACACCGGGGAGCTGTTTTTT.

DNA for the CDR3: TGTGCCAGCAGCCCTAGCGGGAGGGGCTACGAGCAGTACTTC. This sequence encodes CASSPSGRGYEQYF. This rearrangement joins TRBV9 to TRBJ2-7; 12 positions match TRBD2. Germline V gives CDR1 SGDLS, CDR2 YYNGEE. The CDR3 contains 14 residues. V dropped 4 bases and J dropped 3; count of bases not matched to a gene: 2.

The chain joins TRBV4-3 to TRBJ2-1; 9 nucleotides align to TRBD2. CDR1 LGHNA and CDR2 YSLEER come from the germline V gene. V was clipped by 1 base and J by 8 bases; unmatched bases: 12. The CDR3 covers 17 residues. CDR3 DNA sequence: TGCGCCAGCAGCCAAGCTCGGAGCGGGAGGTGGGACGATGAGCAGTTCTTC. Translation gives CASSQARSGRWDDEQFF.

The sample holds one count of this clone. This chain connects TRBV9 to TRBJ2-1, with 9 positions matching TRBD1. This CDR3 comprises 15 residues. From germline, CDR1 is SGDLS and CDR2 YYNGEE. The junction had 6 bases not matched to a gene; V was cut back by 0 bases and J by 8 bases. In DNA, the CDR3 is TGTGCCAGCAGCGTAGAGGGGACAGGGTACCATGAGCAGTTCTTC. Translating it yields CASSVEGTGYHEQFF.

The V gene is TRBV30, the J gene TRBJ1-5; no clear D gene. The V end was cut by 0 bases, the J end by 6 bases, with 15 bases between. Germline CDR1 and CDR2: GTSNPN and SVGIG (reference sequence). This CDR3 spans 15 amino acids. The CDR3 DNA reads as TGTGCCTGGAGTGTACGAGGTGGTTTTAGTCAGCCCCAGCATTTT. The encoded protein is CAWSVRGGFSQPQHF.

This chain uses TRBV11-3 with TRBJ2-3, with 13 bases that match TRBD2. V was clipped by 3 bases and J by 5 bases; unmatched bases: 2. The CDR3 totals 15 residues. Looked up from germline, CDR1 is SGHNT and CDR2 is YENEEA. CDR3 sequence reads: CASSFGTSGIDTQYF. The CDR3 DNA follows: TGTGCCAGCAGCTTCGGGACTAGCGGGATAGATACGCAGTATTTT.